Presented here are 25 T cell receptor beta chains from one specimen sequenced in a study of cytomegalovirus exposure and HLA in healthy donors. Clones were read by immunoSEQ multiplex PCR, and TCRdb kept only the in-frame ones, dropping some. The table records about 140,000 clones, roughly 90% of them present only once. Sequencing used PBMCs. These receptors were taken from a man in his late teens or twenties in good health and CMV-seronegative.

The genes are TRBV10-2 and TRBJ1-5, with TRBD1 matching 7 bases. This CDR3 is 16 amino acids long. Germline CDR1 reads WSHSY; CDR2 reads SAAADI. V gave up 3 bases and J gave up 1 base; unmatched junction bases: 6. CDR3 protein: CASSDNDRASNQPQHF. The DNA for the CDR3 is TGCGCCAGCAGTGATAACGACAGGGCCAGCAATCAGCCCCAGCATTTT.

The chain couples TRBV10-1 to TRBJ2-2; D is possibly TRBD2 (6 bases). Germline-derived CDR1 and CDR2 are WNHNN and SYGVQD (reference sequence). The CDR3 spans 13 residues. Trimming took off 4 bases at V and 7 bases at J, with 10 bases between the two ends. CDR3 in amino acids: CASSGEVVGELFF. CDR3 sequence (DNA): TGCGCCAGCAGTGGGGAGGTAGTCGGGGAGCTGTTTTTT.

CDR3 nucleotide sequence: TGCGCCAGCAGTGACTTCCCCGGGAGGGCCGGGGATACGCAGTATTTT. Protein product: CASSDFPGRAGDTQYF. The chain couples TRBV10-2 to TRBJ2-3, with 8 bases identical to TRBD2. With 3 bases clipped from V and 6 bases from J, the junction kept 11 bases outside the gene matches. CDR1 and CDR2 from the germline V gene are WSHSY and SAAADI. The CDR3 runs 16 residues.

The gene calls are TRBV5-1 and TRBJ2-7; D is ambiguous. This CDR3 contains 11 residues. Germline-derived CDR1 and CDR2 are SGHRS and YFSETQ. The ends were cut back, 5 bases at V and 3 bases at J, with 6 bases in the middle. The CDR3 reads CASSQYYEQYF. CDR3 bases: TGCGCCAGCAGTCAGTACTACGAGCAGTACTTC.

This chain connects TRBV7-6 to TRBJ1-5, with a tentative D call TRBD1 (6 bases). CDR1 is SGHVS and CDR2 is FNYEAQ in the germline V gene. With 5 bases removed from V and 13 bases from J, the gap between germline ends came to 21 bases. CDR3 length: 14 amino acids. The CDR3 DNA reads TGTGCCAGCAGCCCAGGGGCCCAGGGCTCCCGACAGCATTTT. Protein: CASSPGAQGSRQHF.

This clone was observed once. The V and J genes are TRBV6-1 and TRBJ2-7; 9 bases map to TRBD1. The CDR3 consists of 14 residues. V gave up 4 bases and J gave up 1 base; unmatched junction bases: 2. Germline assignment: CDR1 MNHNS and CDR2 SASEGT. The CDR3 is CASSGQGGSYEQYF. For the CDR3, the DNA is TGTGCCAGCAGTGGACAGGGGGGTTCCTACGAGCAGTACTTC.

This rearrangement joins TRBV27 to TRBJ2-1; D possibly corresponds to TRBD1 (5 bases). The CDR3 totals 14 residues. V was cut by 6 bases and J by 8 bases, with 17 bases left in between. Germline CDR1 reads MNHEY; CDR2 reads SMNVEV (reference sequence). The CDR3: CASRRLGLGDEQFF. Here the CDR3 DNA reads TGTGCCAGCAGGAGATTGGGCTTAGGGGATGAGCAGTTCTTC.

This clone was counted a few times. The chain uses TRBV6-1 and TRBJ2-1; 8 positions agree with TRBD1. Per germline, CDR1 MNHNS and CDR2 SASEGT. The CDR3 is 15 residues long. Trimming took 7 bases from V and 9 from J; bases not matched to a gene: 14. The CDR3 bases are TGTGCCAGCAAAGTCGGCAGGACAGGGAACGTTGAGCAGTTCTTC. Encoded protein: CASKVGRTGNVEQFF.

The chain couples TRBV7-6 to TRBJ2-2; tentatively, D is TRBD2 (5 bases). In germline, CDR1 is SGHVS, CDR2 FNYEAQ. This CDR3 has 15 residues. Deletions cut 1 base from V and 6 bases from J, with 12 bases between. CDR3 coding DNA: TGTGCCAGCAGCTTAGGAGGACTTGGCGCCGGGGAGCTGTTTTTT. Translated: CASSLGGLGAGELFF.

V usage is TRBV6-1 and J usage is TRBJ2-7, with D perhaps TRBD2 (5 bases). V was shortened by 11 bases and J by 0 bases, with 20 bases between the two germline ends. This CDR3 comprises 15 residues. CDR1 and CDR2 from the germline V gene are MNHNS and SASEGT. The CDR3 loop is CAHSSLTRASYEQYF. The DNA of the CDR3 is TGTGCCCACAGCTCCCTAACTAGGGCCTCCTACGAGCAGTACTTC.

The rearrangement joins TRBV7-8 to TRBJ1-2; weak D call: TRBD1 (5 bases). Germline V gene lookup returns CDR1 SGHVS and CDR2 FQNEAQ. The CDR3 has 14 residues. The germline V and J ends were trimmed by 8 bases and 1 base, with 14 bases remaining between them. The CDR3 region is CASRPGGINYGYTF. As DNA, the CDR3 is TGTGCCAGCCGTCCCGGGGGGATTAACTATGGCTACACCTTC.

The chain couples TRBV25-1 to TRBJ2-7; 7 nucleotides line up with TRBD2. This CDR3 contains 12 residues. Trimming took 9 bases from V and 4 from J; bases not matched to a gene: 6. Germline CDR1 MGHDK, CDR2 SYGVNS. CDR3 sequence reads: CARGLKGYEQYF. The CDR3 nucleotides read TGTGCCAGGGGACTAAAAGGGTACGAGCAGTACTTC.

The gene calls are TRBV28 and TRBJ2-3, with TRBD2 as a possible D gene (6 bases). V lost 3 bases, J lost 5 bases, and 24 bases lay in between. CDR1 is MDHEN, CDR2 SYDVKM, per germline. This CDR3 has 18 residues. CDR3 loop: CASSFPLRRGQMEDTQYF. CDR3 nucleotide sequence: TGTGCCAGCAGTTTCCCCCTGAGGCGGGGTCAAATGGAAGATACGCAGTATTTT.

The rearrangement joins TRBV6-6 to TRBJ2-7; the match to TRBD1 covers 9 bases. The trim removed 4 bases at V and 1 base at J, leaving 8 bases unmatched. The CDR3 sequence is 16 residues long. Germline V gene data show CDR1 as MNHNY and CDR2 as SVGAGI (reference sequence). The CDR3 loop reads CASSSPPGQGSYEQYF. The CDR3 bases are TGTGCCAGCAGTTCGCCGCCGGGACAGGGTTCCTACGAGCAGTACTTC.

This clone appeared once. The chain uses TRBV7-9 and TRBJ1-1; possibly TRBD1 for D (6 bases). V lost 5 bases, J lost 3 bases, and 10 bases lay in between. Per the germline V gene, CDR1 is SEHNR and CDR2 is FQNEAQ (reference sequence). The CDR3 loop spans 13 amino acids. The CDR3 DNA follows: TGTGCCAGCAGCATCAACAGGGACACTGAAGCTTTCTTT. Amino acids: CASSINRDTEAFF.

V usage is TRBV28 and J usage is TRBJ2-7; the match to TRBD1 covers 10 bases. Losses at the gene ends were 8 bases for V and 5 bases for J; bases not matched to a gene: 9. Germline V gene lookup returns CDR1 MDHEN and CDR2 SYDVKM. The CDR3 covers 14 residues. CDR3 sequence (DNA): TGTGCCAGCGTCGGGGGGACAGGGGAGAACGAGCAGTACTTC. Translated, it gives CASVGGTGENEQYF. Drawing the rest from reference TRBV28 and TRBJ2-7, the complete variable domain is DVKVTQSSRYLVKRTGEKVFLECVQDMDHENMFWYRQDPGLGLRLIYFSYDVKMKEKGDIPEGYSVSREKKERFSLILESASTNQTSMYLCASVGGTGENEQYFGPGTRLTVT.

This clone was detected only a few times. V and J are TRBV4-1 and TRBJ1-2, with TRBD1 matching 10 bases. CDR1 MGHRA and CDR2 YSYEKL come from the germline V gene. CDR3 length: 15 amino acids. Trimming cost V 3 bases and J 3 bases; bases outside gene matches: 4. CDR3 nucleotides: TGCGCCAGCAGCCAGGGACAGGGGTCGGACTATGGCTACACCTTC. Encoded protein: CASSQGQGSDYGYTF.

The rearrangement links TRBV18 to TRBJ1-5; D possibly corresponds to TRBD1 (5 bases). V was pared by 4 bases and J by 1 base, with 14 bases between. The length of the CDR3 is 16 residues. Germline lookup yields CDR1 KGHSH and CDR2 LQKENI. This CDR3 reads CASSRDFPVSNQPQHF. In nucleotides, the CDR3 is TGTGCCAGCTCACGGGACTTCCCGGTGAGCAATCAGCCCCAGCATTTT.

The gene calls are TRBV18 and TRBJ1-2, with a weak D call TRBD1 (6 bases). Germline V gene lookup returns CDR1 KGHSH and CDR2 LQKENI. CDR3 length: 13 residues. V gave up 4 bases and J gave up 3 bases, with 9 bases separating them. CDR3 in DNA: TGTGCCAGCTCACACAGGGACGACTATGGCTACACCTTC. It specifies CASSHRDDYGYTF. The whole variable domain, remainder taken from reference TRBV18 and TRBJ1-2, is NAGVMQNPRHLVRRRGQEARLRCSPMKGHSHVYWYRQLPEEGLKFMVYLQKENIIDESGMPKERFSAEFPKEGPSILRIQQVVRGDSAAYFCASSHRDDYGYTFGSGTRLTVV.

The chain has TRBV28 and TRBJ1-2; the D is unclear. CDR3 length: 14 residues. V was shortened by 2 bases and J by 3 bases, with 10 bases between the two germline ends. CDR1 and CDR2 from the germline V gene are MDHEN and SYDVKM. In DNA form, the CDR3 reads TGTGCCAGCAGTTTAGGAGGCCACTACTATGGCTACACCTTC. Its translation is CASSLGGHYYGYTF.

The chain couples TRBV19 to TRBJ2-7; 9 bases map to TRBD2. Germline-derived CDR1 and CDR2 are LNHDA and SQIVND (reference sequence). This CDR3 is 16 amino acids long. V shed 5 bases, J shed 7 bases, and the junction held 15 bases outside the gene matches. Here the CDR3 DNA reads TGTGCCAGTAGTGCCCTTGCCGCGGGGGGGCCGGGGGAGCAGTACTTC. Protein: CASSALAAGGPGEQYF. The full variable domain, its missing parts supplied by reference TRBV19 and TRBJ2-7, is DGGITQSPKYLFRKEGQNVTLSCEQNLNHDAMYWYRQDPGQGLRLIYYSQIVNDFQKGDIAEGYSVSREKKESFPLTVTSAQKNPTAFYLCASSALAAGGPGEQYFGPGTRLTVT.

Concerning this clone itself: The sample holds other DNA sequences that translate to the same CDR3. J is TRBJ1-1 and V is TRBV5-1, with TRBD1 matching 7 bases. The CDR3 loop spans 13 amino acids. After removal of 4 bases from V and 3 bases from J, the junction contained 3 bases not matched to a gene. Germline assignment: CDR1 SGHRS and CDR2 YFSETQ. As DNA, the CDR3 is TGCGCCAGCAGCCTGGGGACAGACACTGAAGCTTTCTTT. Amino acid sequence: CASSLGTDTEAFF. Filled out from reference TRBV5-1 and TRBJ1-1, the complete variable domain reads KAGVTQTPRYLIKTRGQQVTLSCSPISGHRSVSWYQQTPGQGLQFLFEYFSETQRNKGNFPGRFSGRQFSNSRSEMNVSTLELGDSALYLCASSLGTDTEAFFGQGTRLTVV.

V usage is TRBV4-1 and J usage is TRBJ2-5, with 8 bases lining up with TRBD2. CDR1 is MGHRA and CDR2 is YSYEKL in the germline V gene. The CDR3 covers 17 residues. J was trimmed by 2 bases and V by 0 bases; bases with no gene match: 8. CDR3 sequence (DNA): TGCGCCAGCAGCCAAGATGTTCAGACTAGCGTGCAAGAGACCCAGTACTTC. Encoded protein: CASSQDVQTSVQETQYF.

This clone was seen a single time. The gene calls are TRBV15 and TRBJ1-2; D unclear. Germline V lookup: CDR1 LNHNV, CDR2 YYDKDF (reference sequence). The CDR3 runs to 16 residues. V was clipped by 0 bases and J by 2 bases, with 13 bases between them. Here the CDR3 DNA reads TGTGCCACCAGCAGAGAGGTTCCGAACTGGAACTATGGCTACACCTTC. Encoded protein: CATSREVPNWNYGYTF.

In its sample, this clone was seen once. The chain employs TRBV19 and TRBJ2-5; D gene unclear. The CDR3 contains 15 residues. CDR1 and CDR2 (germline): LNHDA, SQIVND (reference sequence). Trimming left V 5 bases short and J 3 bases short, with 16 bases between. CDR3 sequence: CASSPPTGNKETQYF. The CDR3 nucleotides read TGTGCCAGTAGTCCGCCGACGGGTAATAAAGAGACCCAGTACTTC.